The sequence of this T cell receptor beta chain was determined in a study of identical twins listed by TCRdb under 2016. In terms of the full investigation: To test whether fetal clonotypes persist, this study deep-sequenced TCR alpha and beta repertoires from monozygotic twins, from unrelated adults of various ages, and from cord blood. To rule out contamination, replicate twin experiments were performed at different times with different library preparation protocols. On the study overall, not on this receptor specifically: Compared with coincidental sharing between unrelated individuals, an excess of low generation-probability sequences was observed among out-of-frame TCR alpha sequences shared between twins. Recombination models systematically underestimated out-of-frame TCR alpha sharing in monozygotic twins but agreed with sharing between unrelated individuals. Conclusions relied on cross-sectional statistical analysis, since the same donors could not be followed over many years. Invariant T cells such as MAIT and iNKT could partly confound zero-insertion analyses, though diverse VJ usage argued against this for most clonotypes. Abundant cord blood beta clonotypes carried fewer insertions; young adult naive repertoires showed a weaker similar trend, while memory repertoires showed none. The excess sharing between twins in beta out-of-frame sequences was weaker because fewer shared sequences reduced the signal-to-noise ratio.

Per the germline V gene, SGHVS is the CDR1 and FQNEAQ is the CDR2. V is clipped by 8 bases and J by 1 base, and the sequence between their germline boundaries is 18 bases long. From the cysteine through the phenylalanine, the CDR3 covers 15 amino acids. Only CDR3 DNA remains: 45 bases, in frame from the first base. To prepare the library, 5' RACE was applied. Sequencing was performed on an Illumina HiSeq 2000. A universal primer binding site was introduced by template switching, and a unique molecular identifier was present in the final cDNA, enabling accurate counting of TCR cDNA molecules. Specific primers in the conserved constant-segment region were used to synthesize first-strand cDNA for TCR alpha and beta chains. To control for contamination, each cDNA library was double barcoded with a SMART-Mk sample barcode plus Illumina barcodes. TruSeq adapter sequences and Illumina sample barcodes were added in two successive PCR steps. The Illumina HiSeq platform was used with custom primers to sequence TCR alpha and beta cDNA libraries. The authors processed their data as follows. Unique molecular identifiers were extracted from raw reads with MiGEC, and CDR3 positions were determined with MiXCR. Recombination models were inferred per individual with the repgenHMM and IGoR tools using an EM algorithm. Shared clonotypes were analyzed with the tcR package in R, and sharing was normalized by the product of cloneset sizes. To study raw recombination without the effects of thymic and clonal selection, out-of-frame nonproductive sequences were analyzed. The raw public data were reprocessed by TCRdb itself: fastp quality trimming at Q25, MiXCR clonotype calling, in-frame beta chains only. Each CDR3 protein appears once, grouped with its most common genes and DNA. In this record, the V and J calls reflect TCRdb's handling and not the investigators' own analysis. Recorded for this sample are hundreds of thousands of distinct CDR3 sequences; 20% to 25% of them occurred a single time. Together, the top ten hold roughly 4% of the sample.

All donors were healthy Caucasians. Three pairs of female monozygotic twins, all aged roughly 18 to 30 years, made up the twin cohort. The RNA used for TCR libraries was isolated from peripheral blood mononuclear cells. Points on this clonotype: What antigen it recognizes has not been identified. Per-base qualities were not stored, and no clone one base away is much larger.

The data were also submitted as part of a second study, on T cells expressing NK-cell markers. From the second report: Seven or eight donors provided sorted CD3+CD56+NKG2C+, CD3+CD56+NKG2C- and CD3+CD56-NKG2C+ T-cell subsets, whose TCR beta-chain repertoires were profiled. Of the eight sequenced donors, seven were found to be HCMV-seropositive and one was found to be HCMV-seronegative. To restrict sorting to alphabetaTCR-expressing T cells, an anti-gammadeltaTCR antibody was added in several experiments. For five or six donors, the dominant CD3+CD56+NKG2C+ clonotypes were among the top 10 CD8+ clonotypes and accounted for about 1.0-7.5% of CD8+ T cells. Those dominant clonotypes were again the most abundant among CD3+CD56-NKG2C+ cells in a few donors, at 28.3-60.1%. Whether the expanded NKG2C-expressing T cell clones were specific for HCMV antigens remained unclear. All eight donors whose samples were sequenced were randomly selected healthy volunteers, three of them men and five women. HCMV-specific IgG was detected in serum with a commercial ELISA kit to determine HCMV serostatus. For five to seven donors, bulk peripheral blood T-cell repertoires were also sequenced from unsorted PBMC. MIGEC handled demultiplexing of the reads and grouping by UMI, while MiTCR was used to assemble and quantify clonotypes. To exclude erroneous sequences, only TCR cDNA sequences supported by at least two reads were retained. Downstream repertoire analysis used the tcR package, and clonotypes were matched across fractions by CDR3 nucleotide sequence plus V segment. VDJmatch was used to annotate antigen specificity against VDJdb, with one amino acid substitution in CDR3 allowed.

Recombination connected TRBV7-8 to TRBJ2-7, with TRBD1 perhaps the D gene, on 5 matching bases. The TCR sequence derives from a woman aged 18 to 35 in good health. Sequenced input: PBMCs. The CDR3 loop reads CASRRNQGPSYEQYF. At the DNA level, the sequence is TGTGCCAGCCGTCGTAACCAGGGTCCTTCCTACGAGCAGTACTTC.